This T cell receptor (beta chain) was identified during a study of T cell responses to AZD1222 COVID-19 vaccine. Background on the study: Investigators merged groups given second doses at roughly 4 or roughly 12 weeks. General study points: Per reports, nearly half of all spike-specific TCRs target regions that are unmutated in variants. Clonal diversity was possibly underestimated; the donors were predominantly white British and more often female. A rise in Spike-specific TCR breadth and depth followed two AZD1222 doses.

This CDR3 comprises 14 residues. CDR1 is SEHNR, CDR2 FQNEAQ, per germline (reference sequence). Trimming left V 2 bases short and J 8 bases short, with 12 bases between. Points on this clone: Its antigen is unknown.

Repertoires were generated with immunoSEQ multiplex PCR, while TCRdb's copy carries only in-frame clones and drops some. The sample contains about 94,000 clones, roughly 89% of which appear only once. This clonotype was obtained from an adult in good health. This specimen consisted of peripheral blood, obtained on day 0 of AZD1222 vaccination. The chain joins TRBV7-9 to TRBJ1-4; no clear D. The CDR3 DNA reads TGTGCCAGCAGCTTACAGACGGGGAGGGAAAAACTGTTTTTT. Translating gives CASSLQTGREKLFF. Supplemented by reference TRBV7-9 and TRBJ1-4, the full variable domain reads DTGVSQNPRHKITKRGQNVTFRCDPISEHNRLYWYRQTLGQGPEFLTYFQNEAQLEKSRLLSDRFSAERPKGSFSTLEIQRTEQGDSAMYLCASSLQTGREKLFFGSGTQLSVL.